This TCR beta chain was identified during a study of blood T cell repertoires in COVID-19. The overall study: Acute and convalescent COVID-19 samples came from the United States, Italy and Spain.

Seattle-derived patients entered the study during active infection and were followed longitudinally. Authors' methods: Reference gene primer amplification in the assay estimated nucleated cell counts. Libraries were prepared by immunoSEQ multiplex PCR; TCRdb keeps only in-frame clonotypes and omits some of them. D and trimming were read from the DNA, whereas the V and J calls and clone size are those reported in that table. The data show some 70,000 clones, with around 90% seen just once and approximately 40% held by the top ten. This TCR derives from an older woman with COVID-19, enrolled during active disease. Source material: peripheral blood.

CDR3 region: CASSRGTVPFYNEQFF. DNA for the CDR3: TGCGCCAGCAGCCGTGGGACAGTCCCTTTCTACAATGAGCAGTTCTTC. V gene TRBV5-1 combines with J gene TRBJ2-1; the match to TRBD1 covers 7 bases. CDR1 and CDR2 (germline): SGHRS, YFSETQ. The V segment lost 4 bases and the J segment 3 bases; nucleotides outside the gene matches: 10. This CDR3 spans 16 amino acids.